A single sample is the source of the 13 T cell receptor beta chains below, sequenced in a study of cytomegalovirus exposure and HLA in healthy donors. The PCR was carried out with 60 Vbeta primers and 13 Jbeta primers. Measured with immunoSEQ multiplex PCR; TCRdb has only the in-frame clones, and not every one. Of some 140,000 clones in the sample, around 79% were seen once. The sequencing sample was made of PBMCs. Receptors originate from a man aged 30 to 45 in good health and CMV-seropositive.

This clone has a single count. The chain is built from TRBV11-3 and TRBJ1-2; TRBD1 matches 7 bases. The CDR3 length is 16 residues. V gave up 3 bases and J gave up 3 bases; unmatched junction bases: 10. From germline, CDR1 is SGHNT and CDR2 YENEEA. The CDR3 sequence is CASSFRAQGTDYGYTF. CDR3 bases: TGTGCCAGCAGCTTTAGGGCACAGGGGACCGACTATGGCTACACCTTC.

This clone was observed a handful of times. DNA of the CDR3: TGCGCCAGCAGCCAAAGCAGGGCGGCAACTAATGAAAAACTGTTTTTT. This translates into CASSQSRAATNEKLFF. This sequence joins TRBV4-3 and TRBJ1-4, with D possibly TRBD1 on 5 matching bases. V lost 2 bases and J lost 0, with 10 bases in between. CDR3 size: 16 residues. Germline assignment: CDR1 LGHNA and CDR2 YSLEER.

This chain connects TRBV6-5 to TRBJ2-1; the match to TRBD2 covers 11 bases. This CDR3 is built from 15 residues. V dropped 6 bases and J dropped 4; count of bases not matched to a gene: 5. CDR1 is MNHEY, CDR2 SVGAGI, per germline. This CDR3 reads CASSPLAGAYNEQFF. As DNA, the CDR3 is TGTGCCAGCAGCCCACTAGCGGGGGCATACAATGAGCAGTTCTTC.

This clone appeared a few times. This chain connects TRBV10-3 to TRBJ2-7, with D hard to call. Germline CDR1 and CDR2: ENHRY and SYGVKD. CDR3 length: 12 amino acids. Trimming removed 4 bases from V and 4 bases from J, with 8 bases in between. The CDR3 sequence: CAISVSGYEQYF. CDR3 nucleotide sequence: TGTGCCATCAGTGTATCCGGGTACGAGCAGTACTTC.

V and J are TRBV4-2 and TRBJ1-1; a possible D gene is TRBD1 (6 bases). This CDR3 is built from 15 residues. Trimming stripped 4 bases from V and 1 base from J, with 13 bases between. Germline assignment: CDR1 LGHNA and CDR2 YNFKEQ. CDR3 region: CASSPPEGGNTEAFF. In DNA, the CDR3 is TGTGCCAGCAGCCCCCCGGAAGGGGGGAACACTGAAGCTTTCTTT.

The rearrangement links TRBV29-1 to TRBJ2-3; 14 nucleotides align to TRBD2. Trimming removed 4 bases from V and 5 bases from J; junction bases left unmatched: 8. Per germline, CDR1 SQVTM and CDR2 ANQGSEA. The CDR3 extends over 16 amino acids. The CDR3 sequence: CSVGLGLAGGRDTQYF. In DNA form, the CDR3 reads TGCAGCGTTGGGCTCGGACTAGCGGGAGGTCGAGATACGCAGTATTTT.

This clone was seen only a few times. The chain has TRBV6-5 and TRBJ2-7; TRBD2 might be the D (6 bases). Germline assignment: CDR1 MNHEY and CDR2 SVGAGI. This CDR3 has 12 residues. V dropped 6 bases and J dropped 3 bases, with 9 bases sitting between them. CDR3 residues: CASSHGGYEQYF. Written as DNA, the CDR3 is TGTGCCAGCAGCCACGGGGGCTACGAGCAGTACTTC.

This clone showed up just once. The chain joins TRBV28 to TRBJ2-5; D is uncertain. The CDR3 runs to 14 residues. Trimming pared 5 bases from V and 7 bases from J, leaving 17 bases between. CDR1 and CDR2 from the germline V gene are MDHEN and SYDVKM. The CDR3 reads CASSEENNLRTQYF. In DNA, the CDR3 is TGTGCCAGCAGTGAAGAAAACAACCTTCGGACCCAGTACTTC.

V usage is TRBV11-2 and J usage is TRBJ2-5; 12 nucleotides agree with TRBD2. The ends lost 1 base at V and 11 bases at J; junction bases unmatched: 8. CDR1 SGHAT and CDR2 FQNNGV come from the germline V gene. The CDR3 is 15 residues long. CDR3 bases: TGTGCCAGCAGCTTAGGGACTAGCGGGATCCGGGAGCAGTACTTC. This codes for CASSLGTSGIREQYF.

V is TRBV7-2 and J is TRBJ2-2; TRBD2 agrees at 10 bases. CDR3 length: 15 residues. The V segment lost 3 bases and the J segment 7 bases; nucleotides outside the gene matches: 5. CDR1 is SGHTA, CDR2 FQGNSA, per germline. The CDR3 DNA reads as TGTGCCAGCAGCTTCCGGACTAGCGGTTTCGGGGAGCTGTTTTTT. Protein sequence: CASSFRTSGFGELFF.

The sample holds one count of this clone. This sequence joins TRBV5-4 and TRBJ1-3, with D hard to call. V dropped 1 base and J dropped 4 bases, with 9 bases sitting between them. CDR1 and CDR2 from the germline V gene are SGHNT and YYREEE (reference sequence). CDR3 length: 14 amino acids. The CDR3 region has the DNA TGTGCCAGCAGCTTGTCAGGTTCCGGAAACACCATATATTTT. Translating it yields CASSLSGSGNTIYF.

This sequence joins TRBV6-1 and TRBJ2-5; TRBD2 agrees at 7 bases. After removal of 4 bases from V and 5 bases from J, the junction contained 7 bases not matched to a gene. This CDR3 comprises 14 residues. The germline V gene encodes CDR1 MNHNS and CDR2 SASEGT. The CDR3 nucleotides are TGTGCCAGCAGTGTATCAGCGGGGTTGGAGACCCAGTACTTC. Its translation is CASSVSAGLETQYF.

This clone was seen only a few times. This chain joins TRBV4-1 and TRBJ1-2, with 8 nucleotides matching TRBD1. The CDR3 has 15 residues. Germline CDR1 and CDR2: MGHRA and YSYEKL. V lost 3 bases to trimming and J lost 8 bases; unmatched junction nucleotides: 11. This CDR3 is CASSHLGQGLKGYTF. The CDR3, as DNA: TGCGCCAGCAGCCACCTCGGACAGGGACTAAAGGGCTACACCTTC.